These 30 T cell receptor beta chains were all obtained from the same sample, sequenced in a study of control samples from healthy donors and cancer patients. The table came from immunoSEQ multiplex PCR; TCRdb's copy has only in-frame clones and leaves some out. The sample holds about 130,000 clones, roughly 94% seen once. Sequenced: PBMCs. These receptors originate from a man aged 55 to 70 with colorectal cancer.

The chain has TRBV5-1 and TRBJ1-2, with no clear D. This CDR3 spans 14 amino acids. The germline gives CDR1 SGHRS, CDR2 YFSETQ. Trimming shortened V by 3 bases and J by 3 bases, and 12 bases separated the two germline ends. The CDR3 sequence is CASSSLDAYYGYTF. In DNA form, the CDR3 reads TGCGCCAGCAGCTCTCTGGACGCGTACTATGGCTACACCTTC.

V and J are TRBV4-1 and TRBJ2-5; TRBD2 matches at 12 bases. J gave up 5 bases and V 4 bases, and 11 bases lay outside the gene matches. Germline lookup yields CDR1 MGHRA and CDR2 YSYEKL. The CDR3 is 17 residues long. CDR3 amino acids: CASSRTRASGGEETQYF. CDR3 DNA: TGCGCCAGCAGCCGTACCCGGGCTAGCGGGGGGGAGGAGACCCAGTACTTC.

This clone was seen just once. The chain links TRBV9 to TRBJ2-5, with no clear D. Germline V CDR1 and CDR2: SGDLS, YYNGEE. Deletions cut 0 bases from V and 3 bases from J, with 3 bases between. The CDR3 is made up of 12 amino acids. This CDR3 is CASSVGEETQYF. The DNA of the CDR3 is TGTGCCAGCAGCGTAGGGGAAGAGACCCAGTACTTC.

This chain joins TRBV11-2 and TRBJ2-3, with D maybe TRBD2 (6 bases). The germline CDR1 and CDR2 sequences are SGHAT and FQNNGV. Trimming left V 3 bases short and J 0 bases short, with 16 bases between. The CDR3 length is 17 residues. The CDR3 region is CASSFEPARGSTDTQYF. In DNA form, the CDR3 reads TGTGCCAGCAGCTTTGAGCCCGCCCGGGGGAGCACAGATACGCAGTATTTT.

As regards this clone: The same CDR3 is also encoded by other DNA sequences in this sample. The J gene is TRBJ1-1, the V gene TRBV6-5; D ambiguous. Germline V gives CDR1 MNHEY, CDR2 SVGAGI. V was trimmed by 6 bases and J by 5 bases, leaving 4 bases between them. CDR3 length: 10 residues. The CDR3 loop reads CASRGTEAFF. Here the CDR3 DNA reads TGTGCCAGCAGGGGTACTGAAGCTTTCTTT.

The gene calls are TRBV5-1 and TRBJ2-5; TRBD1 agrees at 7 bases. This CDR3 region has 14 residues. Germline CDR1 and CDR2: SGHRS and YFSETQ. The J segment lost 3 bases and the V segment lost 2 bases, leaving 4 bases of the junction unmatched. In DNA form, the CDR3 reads TGCGCCAGCAGCTTAGACAGGGCCGAAGAGACCCAGTACTTC. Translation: CASSLDRAEETQYF. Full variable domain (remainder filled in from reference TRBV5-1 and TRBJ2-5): KAGVTQTPRYLIKTRGQQVTLSCSPISGHRSVSWYQQTPGQGLQFLFEYFSETQRNKGNFPGRFSGRQFSNSRSEMNVSTLELGDSALYLCASSLDRAEETQYFGPGTRLLVL.

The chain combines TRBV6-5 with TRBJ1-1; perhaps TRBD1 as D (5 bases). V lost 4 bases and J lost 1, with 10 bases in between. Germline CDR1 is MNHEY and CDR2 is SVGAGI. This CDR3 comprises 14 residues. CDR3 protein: CASSLLDTNTEAFF. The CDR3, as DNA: TGTGCCAGCAGTTTACTGGACACGAACACTGAAGCTTTCTTT.

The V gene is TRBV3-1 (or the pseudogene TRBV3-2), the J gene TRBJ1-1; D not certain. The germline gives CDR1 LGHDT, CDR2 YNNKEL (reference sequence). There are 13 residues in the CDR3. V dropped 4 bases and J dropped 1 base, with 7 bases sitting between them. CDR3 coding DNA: TGTGCCAGCAGCCCCGTTGGGAACACTGAAGCTTTCTTT. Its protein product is CASSPVGNTEAFF.

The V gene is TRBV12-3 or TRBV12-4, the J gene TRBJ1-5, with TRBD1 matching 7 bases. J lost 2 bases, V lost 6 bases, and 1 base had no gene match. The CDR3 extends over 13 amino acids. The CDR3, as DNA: TGTGCCAGCAGGACAGGGCGCAATCAGCCCCAGCATTTT. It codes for CASRTGRNQPQHF.

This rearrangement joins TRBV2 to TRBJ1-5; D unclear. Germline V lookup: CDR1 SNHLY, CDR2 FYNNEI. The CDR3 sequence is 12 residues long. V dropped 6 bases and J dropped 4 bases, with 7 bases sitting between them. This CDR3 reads CASSGDNQPQHF. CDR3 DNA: TGTGCCAGCAGCGGAGATAATCAGCCCCAGCATTTT.

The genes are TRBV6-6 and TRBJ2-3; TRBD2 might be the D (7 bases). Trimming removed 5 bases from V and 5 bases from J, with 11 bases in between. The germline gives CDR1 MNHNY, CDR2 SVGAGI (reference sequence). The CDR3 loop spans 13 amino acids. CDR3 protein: CASSPGGRDTQYF. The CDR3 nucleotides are TGTGCCAGCAGTCCCGGGGGGCGAGATACGCAGTATTTT.

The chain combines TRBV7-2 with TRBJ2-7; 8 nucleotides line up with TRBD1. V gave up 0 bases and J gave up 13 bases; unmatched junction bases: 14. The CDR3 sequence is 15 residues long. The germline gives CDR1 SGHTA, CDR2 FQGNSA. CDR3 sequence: CASSLAATGAVRCYF. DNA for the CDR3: TGTGCCAGCAGCTTAGCAGCGACAGGGGCCGTTCGTTGCTACTTC. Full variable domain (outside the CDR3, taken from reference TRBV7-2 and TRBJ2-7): GAGVSQSPSNKVTEKGKDVELRCDPISGHTALYWYRQSLGQGLEFLIYFQGNSAPDKSGLPSDRFSAERTGGSVSTLTIQRTQQEDSAVYLCASSLAATGAVRCYFGPGTRLTVT.

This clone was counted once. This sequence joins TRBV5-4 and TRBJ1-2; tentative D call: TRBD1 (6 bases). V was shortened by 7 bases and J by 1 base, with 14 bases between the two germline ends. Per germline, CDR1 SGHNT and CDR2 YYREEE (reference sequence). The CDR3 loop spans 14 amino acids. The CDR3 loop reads CASRQQGGNYGYTF. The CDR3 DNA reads TGTGCCAGCCGCCAACAGGGAGGTAACTATGGCTACACCTTC.

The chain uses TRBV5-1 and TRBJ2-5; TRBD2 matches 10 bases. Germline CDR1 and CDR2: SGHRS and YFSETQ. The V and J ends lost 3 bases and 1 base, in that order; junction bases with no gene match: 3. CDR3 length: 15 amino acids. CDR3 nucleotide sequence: TGCGCCAGCAGCTGGACTAGCGGAATCCAAGAGACCCAGTACTTC. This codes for CASSWTSGIQETQYF.

CDR3 protein: CASRKDRSYNSPLHF. The CDR3, as DNA: TGTGCCAGTCGAAAAGACAGGTCCTATAATTCACCCCTCCACTTT. The J gene is TRBJ1-6, the V gene TRBV19; perhaps TRBD1 as D (6 bases). V lost 8 bases and J lost 1, with 12 bases in between. CDR3 length: 15 amino acids. Germline CDR1 and CDR2: LNHDA and SQIVND (reference sequence).

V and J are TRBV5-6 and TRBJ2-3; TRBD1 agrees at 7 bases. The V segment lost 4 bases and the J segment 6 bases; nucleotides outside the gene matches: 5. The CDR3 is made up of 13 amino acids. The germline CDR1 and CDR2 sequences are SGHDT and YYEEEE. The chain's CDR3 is CASSLQGVDTQYF. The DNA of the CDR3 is TGTGCCAGCAGCCTGCAGGGGGTGGATACGCAGTATTTT.

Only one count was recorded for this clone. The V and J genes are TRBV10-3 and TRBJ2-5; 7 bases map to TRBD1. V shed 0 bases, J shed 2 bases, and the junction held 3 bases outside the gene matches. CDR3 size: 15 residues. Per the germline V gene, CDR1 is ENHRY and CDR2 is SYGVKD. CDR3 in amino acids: CAISESTTGQETQYF. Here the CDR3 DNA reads TGTGCCATCAGTGAGTCGACGACAGGGCAAGAGACCCAGTACTTC.

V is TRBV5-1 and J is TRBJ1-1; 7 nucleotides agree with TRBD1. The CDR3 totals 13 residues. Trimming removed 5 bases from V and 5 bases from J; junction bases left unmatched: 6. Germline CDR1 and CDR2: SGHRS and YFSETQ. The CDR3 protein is CASRRGTETEAFF. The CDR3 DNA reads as TGCGCCAGCAGACGCGGGACAGAGACTGAAGCTTTCTTT.

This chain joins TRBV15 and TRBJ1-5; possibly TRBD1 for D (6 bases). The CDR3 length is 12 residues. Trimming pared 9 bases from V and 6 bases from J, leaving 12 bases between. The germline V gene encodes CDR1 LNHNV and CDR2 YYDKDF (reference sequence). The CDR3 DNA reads TGTGCCACGGGGGCCTTAGGTCAGCCCCAGCATTTT. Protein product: CATGALGQPQHF. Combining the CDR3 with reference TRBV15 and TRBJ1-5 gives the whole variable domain DAMVIQNPRYQVTQFGKPVTLSCSQTLNHNVMYWYQQKSSQAPKLLFHYYDKDFNNEADTPDNFQSRRPNTSFCFLDIRSPGLGDTAMYLCATGALGQPQHFGDGTRLSIL.

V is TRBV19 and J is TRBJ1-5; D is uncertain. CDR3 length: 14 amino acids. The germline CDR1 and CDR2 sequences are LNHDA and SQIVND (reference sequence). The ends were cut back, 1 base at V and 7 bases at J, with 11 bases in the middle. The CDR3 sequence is CASSIALKGQPQHF. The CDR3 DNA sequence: TGTGCCAGTAGTATAGCCCTAAAGGGCCAGCCCCAGCATTTT.

The CDR3 region is CASSPDMDYGYTF. CDR3 DNA: TGTGCCAGCAGCCCCGATATGGACTATGGCTACACCTTC. V and J are TRBV5-4 and TRBJ1-2; D unclear. The V gene's germline CDR1 is SGHNT and CDR2 YYREEE (reference sequence). The CDR3 extends over 13 amino acids. Trimming cost V 4 bases and J 3 bases, with 10 bases left between them. The whole variable domain, remainder taken from reference TRBV5-4 and TRBJ1-2, is ETGVTQSPTHLIKTRGQQVTLRCSSQSGHNTVSWYQQALGQGPQFIFQYYREEENGRGNFPPRFSGLQFPNYSSELNVNALELDDSALYLCASSPDMDYGYTFGSGTRLTVV.

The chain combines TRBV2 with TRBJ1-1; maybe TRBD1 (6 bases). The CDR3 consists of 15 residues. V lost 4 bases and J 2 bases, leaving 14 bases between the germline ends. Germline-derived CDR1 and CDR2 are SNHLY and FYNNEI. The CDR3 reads CASSASQGINTEAFF. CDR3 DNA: TGTGCCAGCAGTGCTAGCCAGGGGATCAACACTGAAGCTTTCTTT.

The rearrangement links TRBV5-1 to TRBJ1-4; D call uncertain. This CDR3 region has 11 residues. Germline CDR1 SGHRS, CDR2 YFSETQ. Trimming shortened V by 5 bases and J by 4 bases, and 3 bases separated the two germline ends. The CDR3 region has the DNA TGCGCCAGCAGGAATAATGAAAAACTGTTTTTT. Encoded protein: CASRNNEKLFF.

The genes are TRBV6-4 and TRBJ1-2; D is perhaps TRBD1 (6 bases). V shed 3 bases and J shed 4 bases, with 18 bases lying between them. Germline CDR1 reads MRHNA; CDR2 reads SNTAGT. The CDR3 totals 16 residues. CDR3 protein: CASSDAAGGVSYGYTF. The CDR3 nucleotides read TGTGCCAGCAGTGATGCCGCGGGGGGCGTTAGCTATGGCTACACCTTC.

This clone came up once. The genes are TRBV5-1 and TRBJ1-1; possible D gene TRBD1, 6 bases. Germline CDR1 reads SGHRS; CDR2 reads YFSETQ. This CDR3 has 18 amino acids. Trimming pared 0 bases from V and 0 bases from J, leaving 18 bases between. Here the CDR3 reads CASSLAPNRVGMNTEAFF. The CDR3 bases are TGCGCCAGCAGCTTGGCCCCAAACAGGGTAGGTATGAACACTGAAGCTTTCTTT.

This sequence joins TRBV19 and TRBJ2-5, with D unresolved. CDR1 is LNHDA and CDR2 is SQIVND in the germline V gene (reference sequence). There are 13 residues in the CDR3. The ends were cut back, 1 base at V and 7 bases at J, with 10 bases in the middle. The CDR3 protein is CASSIGNRGTQYF. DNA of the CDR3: TGTGCCAGTAGTATAGGGAACCGAGGGACCCAGTACTTC.

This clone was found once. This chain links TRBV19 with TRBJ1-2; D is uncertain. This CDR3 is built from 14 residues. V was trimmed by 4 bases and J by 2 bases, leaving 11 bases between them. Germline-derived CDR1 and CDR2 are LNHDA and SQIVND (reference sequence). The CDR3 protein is CASSTSASNYGYTF. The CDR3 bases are TGTGCCAGTAGTACTTCGGCTTCGAACTATGGCTACACCTTC.

The DNA of the CDR3 is TGTGCCAGCTCACCTACGGAGGGGACGATTCAGCCCCAGCATTTT. Translating it yields CASSPTEGTIQPQHF. The rearrangement joins TRBV18 to TRBJ1-5, with a weak D call TRBD1 (5 bases). This CDR3 spans 15 amino acids. V dropped 3 bases and J dropped 6 bases, with 15 bases sitting between them. Germline V gives CDR1 KGHSH, CDR2 LQKENI. The full variable domain, its missing parts supplied by reference TRBV18 and TRBJ1-5, is NAGVMQNPRHLVRRRGQEARLRCSPMKGHSHVYWYRQLPEEGLKFMVYLQKENIIDESGMPKERFSAEFPKEGPSILRIQQVVRGDSAAYFCASSPTEGTIQPQHFGDGTRLSIL.

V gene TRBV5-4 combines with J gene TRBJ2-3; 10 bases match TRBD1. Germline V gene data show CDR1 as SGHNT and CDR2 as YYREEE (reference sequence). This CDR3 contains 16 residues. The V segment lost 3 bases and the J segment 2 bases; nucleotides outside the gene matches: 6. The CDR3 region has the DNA TGTGCCAGCAGCTCGAGGACAGGGGGAATCACAGATACGCAGTATTTT. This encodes CASSSRTGGITDTQYF.

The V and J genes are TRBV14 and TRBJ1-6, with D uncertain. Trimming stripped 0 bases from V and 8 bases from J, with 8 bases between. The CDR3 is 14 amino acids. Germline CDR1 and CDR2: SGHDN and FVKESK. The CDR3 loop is CASSQDQRYSPLHF. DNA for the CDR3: TGTGCCAGCAGCCAAGACCAGAGATATTCACCCCTCCACTTT.